These 20 T cell receptor beta chains came from one sample sequenced in a study of shared clonotypes between healthy human individuals. Measured with immunoSEQ multiplex PCR; TCRdb has only the in-frame clones, and not every one. The data contain roughly 2,500,000 clones, 80% to 95% of them singletons. The sequenced sample was naive CD4+ T cells from PBMCs. Sample subset: CD45RA+ positively selected. Receptor source: a young man in good health. Some clones in this sample may be carry-over from other donors' samples.

The chain carries TRBV5-4 and TRBJ1-5; possible D gene TRBD1, 5 bases. Deletions cut 6 bases from V and 1 base from J, with 14 bases between. CDR3 size: 15 residues. Germline CDR1 and CDR2: SGHNT and YYREEE (reference sequence). CDR3 coding DNA: TGTGCCAGCACCTTTTACCGACAGAGCAATCAGCCCCAGCATTTT. It codes for CASTFYRQSNQPQHF.

The rearrangement uses TRBV4-3 and TRBJ2-3, with D hard to call. Germline lookup yields CDR1 LGHNA and CDR2 YSLEER. The V end was cut by 0 bases, the J end by 9 bases, with 10 bases between. This CDR3 spans 13 amino acids. DNA of the CDR3: TGCGCCAGCAGCCAAGATCGCACGGAGACGCAGTATTTT. It yields the protein CASSQDRTETQYF.

This clone was seen only a few times. CDR3 amino acids: CASSVSPREKLFF. The CDR3 DNA reads as TGTGCCAGCAGTGTTTCCCCCCGGGAAAAACTGTTTTTT. The chain carries TRBV6-1 and TRBJ1-4, with unresolved D. Germline V gives CDR1 MNHNS, CDR2 SASEGT. The CDR3 spans 13 residues. The V end lost 4 bases, the J end lost 8 bases, and 11 bases lay between the germline ends.

The rearrangement uses TRBV28 and TRBJ2-4, with a weak D call TRBD2 (7 bases). The germline CDR1 and CDR2 sequences are MDHEN and SYDVKM. This CDR3 contains 16 residues. Trimming pared 3 bases from V and 5 bases from J, leaving 17 bases between. The CDR3 loop is CASSFRAGEGENIQYF. DNA for the CDR3: TGTGCCAGCAGTTTTCGGGCGGGAGAGGGGGAAAACATTCAGTACTTC.

Notes on this clone: This CDR3 is also generated by other DNA sequences in the sample. The chain is built from TRBV27 and TRBJ1-5; tentative D call: TRBD1 (6 bases). Germline V lookup: CDR1 MNHEY, CDR2 SMNVEV (reference sequence). V was pared by 3 bases and J by 1 base, with 7 bases between. This CDR3 contains 14 residues. The CDR3 is CASSFGGSNQPQHF. The DNA for the CDR3 is TGTGCCAGCAGTTTCGGGGGCAGCAATCAGCCCCAGCATTTT.

On this clone itself: In the same sample, other DNA sequences code for this CDR3. J is TRBJ2-6 and V is TRBV19; D is uncertain. This CDR3 has 15 amino acids. CDR1 is LNHDA and CDR2 is SQIVND in the germline V gene (reference sequence). The ends were cut back, 3 bases at V and 0 bases at J, with 6 bases in the middle. The CDR3 nucleotides are TGTGCCAGTAGTATTGGCGGCTCTGGGGCCAACGTCCTGACTTTC. Protein product: CASSIGGSGANVLTF.

This chain connects TRBV19 to TRBJ2-1; possible D gene TRBD2, 6 bases. The CDR3 loop spans 13 amino acids. Trimming pared 5 bases from V and 13 bases from J, leaving 18 bases between. The germline V gene has CDR1 LNHDA and CDR2 SQIVND (reference sequence). Here the CDR3 reads CASSPRGRRGQFF. In nucleotides, the CDR3 is TGTGCCAGTAGTCCCCGAGGACGGCGGGGTCAGTTCTTC. The entire variable domain, with the rest obtained from reference TRBV19 and TRBJ2-1, is as follows: DGGITQSPKYLFRKEGQNVTLSCEQNLNHDAMYWYRQDPGQGLRLIYYSQIVNDFQKGDIAEGYSVSREKKESFPLTVTSAQKNPTAFYLCASSPRGRRGQFFGPGTRLTVL.

The chain couples TRBV19 to TRBJ2-1; D not resolved. V dropped 5 bases and J dropped 0 bases, with 11 bases sitting between them. Germline lookup yields CDR1 LNHDA and CDR2 SQIVND (reference sequence). The CDR3 sequence is 15 residues long. CDR3 protein: CASSSLTGSYNEQFF. CDR3 DNA sequence: TGTGCCAGTAGTTCCTTGACGGGCTCCTACAATGAGCAGTTCTTC.

The chain uses TRBV7-3 and TRBJ2-1; D is uncertain. V was pared by 5 bases and J by 3 bases, with 8 bases between. Germline CDR1 and CDR2: SGHTA and FQGTGA. The CDR3 consists of 13 residues. Here the CDR3 reads CASSLDDYNEQFF. The CDR3 DNA sequence: TGTGCCAGCAGCCTGGATGACTACAATGAGCAGTTCTTC.

The gene calls are TRBV11-2 and TRBJ2-7; D is uncertain. V was cut by 0 bases and J by 0 bases, with 9 bases left in between. The CDR3 extends over 15 amino acids. Per the germline V gene, CDR1 is SGHAT and CDR2 is FQNNGV. CDR3: CASSLDGSPSYEQYF. The CDR3 coding sequence is TGTGCCAGCAGCTTAGATGGCAGCCCCTCCTACGAGCAGTACTTC.

The DNA of the CDR3 is TGTGCCAGCAGCTTAGGGGCAGGGTTATCTTTGGTGCAGTACTTC. Its protein is CASSLGAGLSLVQYF. The rearrangement uses TRBV7-2 and TRBJ2-7; tentative D call: TRBD1 (5 bases). V was cut by 1 base and J by 9 bases, with 19 bases left in between. The CDR3 is 15 amino acids. Germline CDR1 reads SGHTA; CDR2 reads FQGNSA.

This chain's CDR3 is CASTLTRTMRNEQFF. The CDR3 region has the DNA TGTGCCAGCACCCTGACTAGAACTATGCGTAATGAGCAGTTCTTC. V usage is TRBV2 and J usage is TRBJ2-1; perhaps TRBD2 as D (6 bases). The CDR3 runs 15 residues. V gave up 7 bases and J gave up 7 bases, with 20 bases separating them. The germline V gene encodes CDR1 SNHLY and CDR2 FYNNEI.

The J gene is TRBJ2-1, the V gene TRBV11-2; D might be TRBD1 or TRBD2, each matching 6 bases. The CDR3 has 14 residues. From germline, CDR1 is SGHAT and CDR2 FQNNGV. The V gene lost 5 bases and the J gene lost 7 bases, with 15 bases spanning the gap. DNA for the CDR3: TGTGCCAGCAGCAGGCAACAGGGAGGAAATGAGCAGTTCTTC. Protein sequence: CASSRQQGGNEQFF.

The chain couples TRBV29-1 to TRBJ2-7, with TRBD1 identical over 7 bases. The CDR3 loop spans 14 amino acids. V dropped 0 bases and J dropped 6; count of bases not matched to a gene: 8. The V gene's germline CDR1 is SQVTM and CDR2 ANQGSEA. CDR3 DNA sequence: TGCAGCGTTGAAGATAAGGGACAGTTGGGCGAGCAGTACTTC. As protein: CSVEDKGQLGEQYF.

The chain couples TRBV10-3 to TRBJ2-7, with 7 nucleotides matching TRBD1. V was clipped by 4 bases and J by 7 bases; unmatched bases: 7. Per germline, CDR1 ENHRY and CDR2 SYGVKD. This CDR3 has 13 residues. Written as DNA, the CDR3 is TGTGCCATCAGTGTCGACAGGGTGGGGGAGCAGTACTTC. Translated, it gives CAISVDRVGEQYF.

In DNA form, the CDR3 reads TGTGCCAGCAGTTCCGGGACATTGAACACCGGGGAGCTGTTTTTT. It encodes CASSSGTLNTGELFF. J is TRBJ2-2 and V is TRBV28; D may be TRBD1 (6 bases). This CDR3 has 15 residues. Trimming took off 4 bases at V and 1 base at J, with 10 bases between the two ends. Germline V CDR1 and CDR2: MDHEN, SYDVKM. Drawing the rest from reference TRBV28 and TRBJ2-2, the complete variable domain is DVKVTQSSRYLVKRTGEKVFLECVQDMDHENMFWYRQDPGLGLRLIYFSYDVKMKEKGDIPEGYSVSREKKERFSLILESASTNQTSMYLCASSSGTLNTGELFFGEGSRLTVL.

Note on this clone: Within the sample, other DNA sequences also encode this same CDR3. This chain connects TRBV2 to TRBJ1-3; no definite D call. Per the germline V gene, CDR1 is SNHLY and CDR2 is FYNNEI. The length of the CDR3 is 14 residues. V lost 3 bases to trimming and J lost 0 bases, with 6 bases between them. The CDR3 here is CASSDGGSGNTIYF. The CDR3 DNA is TGTGCCAGCAGTGACGGTGGCTCTGGAAACACCATATATTTT.

The chain uses TRBV5-4 and TRBJ2-3, with D tentatively TRBD2 (6 bases). CDR1 SGHNT and CDR2 YYREEE come from the germline V gene (reference sequence). The CDR3 loop spans 15 amino acids. V lost 1 base and J lost 5, with 14 bases in between. CDR3 in amino acids: CASSLRAGPKDTQYF. Written as DNA, the CDR3 is TGTGCCAGCAGCTTGAGGGCGGGACCCAAAGATACGCAGTATTTT.

The chain has TRBV7-2 and TRBJ1-1; D is ambiguous. The CDR3 consists of 14 residues. The germline V gene has CDR1 SGHTA and CDR2 FQGNSA. The ends were cut back, 8 bases at V and 4 bases at J, with 17 bases in the middle. The CDR3 DNA reads TGTGCCAGCGTCCCTAGTGTCGCGGGCACTGAAGCTTTCTTT. Protein sequence: CASVPSVAGTEAFF.

DNA for the CDR3: TGTGCCAGCAGGGTGAACAGCAATGAGCAGTTCTTC. This translates into CASRVNSNEQFF. V gene TRBV28 combines with J gene TRBJ2-1, with unresolved D. The CDR3 is 12 residues long. CDR1 is MDHEN, CDR2 SYDVKM, per germline. The V and J ends lost 6 bases and 6 bases respectively, with 9 bases between them.